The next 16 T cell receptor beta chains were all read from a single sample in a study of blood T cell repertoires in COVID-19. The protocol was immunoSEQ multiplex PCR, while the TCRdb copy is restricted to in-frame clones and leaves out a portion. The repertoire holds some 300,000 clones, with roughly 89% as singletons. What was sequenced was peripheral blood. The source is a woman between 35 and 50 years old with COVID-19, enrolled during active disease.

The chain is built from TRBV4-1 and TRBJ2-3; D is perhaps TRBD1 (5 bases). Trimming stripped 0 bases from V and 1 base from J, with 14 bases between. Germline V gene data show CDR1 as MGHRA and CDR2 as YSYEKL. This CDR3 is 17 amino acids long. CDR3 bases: TGCGCCAGCAGCCAAGACAGGGCCGTTTTCGGCACAGATACGCAGTATTTT. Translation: CASSQDRAVFGTDTQYF.

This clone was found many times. CDR3 region: CASSSYRANVLTF. In DNA, the CDR3 is TGTGCCAGCAGCTCCTATAGGGCCAACGTCCTGACTTTC. J is TRBJ2-6 and V is TRBV7-9; D is ambiguous. V lost 4 bases, J lost 5 bases, and 6 bases lay in between. The CDR3 is 13 amino acids. Germline CDR1 reads SEHNR; CDR2 reads FQNEAQ (reference sequence).

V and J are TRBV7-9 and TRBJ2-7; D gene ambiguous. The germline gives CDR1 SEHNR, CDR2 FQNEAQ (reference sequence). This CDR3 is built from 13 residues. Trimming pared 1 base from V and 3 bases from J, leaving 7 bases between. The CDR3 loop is CASSLDSVYEQYF. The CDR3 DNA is TGTGCCAGCAGCTTAGATTCTGTCTACGAGCAGTACTTC.

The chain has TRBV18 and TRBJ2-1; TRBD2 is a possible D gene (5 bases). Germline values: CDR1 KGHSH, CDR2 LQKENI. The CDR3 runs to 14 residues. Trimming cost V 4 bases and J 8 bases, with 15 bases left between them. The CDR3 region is CASSLFALGDEQFF. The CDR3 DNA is TGTGCCAGCTCACTGTTTGCCCTCGGGGATGAGCAGTTCTTC.

CDR3 in amino acids: CASSQLAGGGTDTQYF. The CDR3 bases are TGCGCCAGCAGCCAGCTAGCGGGGGGTGGCACAGATACGCAGTATTTT. The chain combines TRBV4-3 with TRBJ2-3; 11 positions match TRBD2. The CDR3 has 16 residues. J gave up 1 base and V 3 bases, and 3 bases lay outside the gene matches. The germline V gene encodes CDR1 LGHNA and CDR2 YSLEER.

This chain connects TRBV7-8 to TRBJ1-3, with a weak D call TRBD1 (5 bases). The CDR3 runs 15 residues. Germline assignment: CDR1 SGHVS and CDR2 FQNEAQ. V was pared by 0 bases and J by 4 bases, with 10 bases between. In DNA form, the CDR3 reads TGTGCCAGCAGCTTAGCAGGGGTTGGGGGAAACACCATATATTTT. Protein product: CASSLAGVGGNTIYF.

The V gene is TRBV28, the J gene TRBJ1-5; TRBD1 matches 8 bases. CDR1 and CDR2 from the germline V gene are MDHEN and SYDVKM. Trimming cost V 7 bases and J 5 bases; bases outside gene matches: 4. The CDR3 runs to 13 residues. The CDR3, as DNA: TGTGCCAGCATCAGGACAGGGTATCAGCCCCAGCATTTT. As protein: CASIRTGYQPQHF.

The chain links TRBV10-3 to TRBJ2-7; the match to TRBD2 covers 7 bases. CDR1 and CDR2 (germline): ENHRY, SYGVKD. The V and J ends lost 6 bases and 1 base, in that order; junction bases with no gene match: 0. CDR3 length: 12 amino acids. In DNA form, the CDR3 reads TGTGCCATCAGGGGGGGGTCCTACGAGCAGTACTTC. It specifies CAIRGGSYEQYF.

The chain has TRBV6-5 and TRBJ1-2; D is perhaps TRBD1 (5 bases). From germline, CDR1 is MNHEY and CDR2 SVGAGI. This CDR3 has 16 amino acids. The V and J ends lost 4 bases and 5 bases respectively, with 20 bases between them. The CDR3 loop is CASSSSGTSRSYGYTF. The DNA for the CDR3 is TGTGCCAGCAGTTCATCCGGGACTTCCCGATCTTATGGCTACACCTTC.

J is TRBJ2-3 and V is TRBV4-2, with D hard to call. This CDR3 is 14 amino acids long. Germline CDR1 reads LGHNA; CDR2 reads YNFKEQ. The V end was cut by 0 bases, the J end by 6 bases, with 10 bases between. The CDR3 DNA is TGTGCCAGCAGCCAAGAGGCCCTTTGGGATACGCAGTATTTT. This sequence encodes CASSQEALWDTQYF.

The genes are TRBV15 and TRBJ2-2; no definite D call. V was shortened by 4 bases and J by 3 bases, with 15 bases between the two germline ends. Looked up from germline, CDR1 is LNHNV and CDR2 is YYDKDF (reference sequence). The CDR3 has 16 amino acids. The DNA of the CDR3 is TGTGCCACCAGCATTTGGCAGCGCGTGGACACCGGGGAGCTGTTTTTT. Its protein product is CATSIWQRVDTGELFF.

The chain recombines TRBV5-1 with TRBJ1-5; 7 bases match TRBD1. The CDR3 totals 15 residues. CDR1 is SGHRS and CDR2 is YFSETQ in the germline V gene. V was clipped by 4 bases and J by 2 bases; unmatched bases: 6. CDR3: CASSPETGRNQPQHF. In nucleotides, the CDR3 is TGCGCCAGCAGCCCGGAGACAGGGCGCAATCAGCCCCAGCATTTT.

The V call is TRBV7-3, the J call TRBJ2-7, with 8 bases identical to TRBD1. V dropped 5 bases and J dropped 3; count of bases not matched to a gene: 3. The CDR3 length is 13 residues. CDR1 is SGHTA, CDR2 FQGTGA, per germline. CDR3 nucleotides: TGTGCCAGCAGCAGAGACAGGGGCTACGAGCAGTACTTC. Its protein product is CASSRDRGYEQYF.

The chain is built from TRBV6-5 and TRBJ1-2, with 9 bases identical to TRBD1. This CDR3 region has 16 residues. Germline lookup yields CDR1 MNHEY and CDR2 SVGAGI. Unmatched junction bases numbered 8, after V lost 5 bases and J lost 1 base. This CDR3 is CASSHYRGPGNYGYTF. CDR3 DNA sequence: TGTGCCAGCAGTCACTACAGGGGGCCGGGTAACTATGGCTACACCTTC.

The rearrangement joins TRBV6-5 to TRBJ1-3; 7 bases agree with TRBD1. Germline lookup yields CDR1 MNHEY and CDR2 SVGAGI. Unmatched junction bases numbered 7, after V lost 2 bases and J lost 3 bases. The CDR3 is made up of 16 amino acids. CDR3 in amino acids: CASSYRGAGGGNTIYF. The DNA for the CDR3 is TGTGCCAGCAGTTACCGAGGGGCAGGGGGTGGAAACACCATATATTTT.

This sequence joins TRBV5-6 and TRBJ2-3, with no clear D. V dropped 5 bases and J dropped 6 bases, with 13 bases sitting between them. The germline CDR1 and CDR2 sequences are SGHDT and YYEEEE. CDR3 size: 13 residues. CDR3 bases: TGTGCCAGCAGTAGTATAATGAAGGATACGCAGTATTTT. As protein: CASSSIMKDTQYF.